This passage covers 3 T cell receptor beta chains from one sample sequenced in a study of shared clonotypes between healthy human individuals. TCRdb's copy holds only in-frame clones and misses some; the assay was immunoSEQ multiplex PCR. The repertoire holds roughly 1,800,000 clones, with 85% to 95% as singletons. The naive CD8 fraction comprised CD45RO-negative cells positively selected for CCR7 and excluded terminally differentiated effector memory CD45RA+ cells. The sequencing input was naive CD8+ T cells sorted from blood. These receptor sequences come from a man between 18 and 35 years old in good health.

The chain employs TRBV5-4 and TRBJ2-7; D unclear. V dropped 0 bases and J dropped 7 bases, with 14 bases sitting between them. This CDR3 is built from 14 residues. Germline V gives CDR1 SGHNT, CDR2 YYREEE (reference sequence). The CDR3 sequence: CASSLESSMGEQYF. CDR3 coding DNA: TGTGCCAGCAGCTTGGAATCGTCTATGGGGGAGCAGTACTTC.

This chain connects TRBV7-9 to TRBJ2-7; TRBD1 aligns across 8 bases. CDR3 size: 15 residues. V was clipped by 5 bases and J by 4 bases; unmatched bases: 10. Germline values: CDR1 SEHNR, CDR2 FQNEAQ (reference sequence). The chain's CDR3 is CASSPAGQGFYEQYF. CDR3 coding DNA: TGTGCCAGCAGCCCTGCTGGACAGGGTTTTTACGAGCAGTACTTC.

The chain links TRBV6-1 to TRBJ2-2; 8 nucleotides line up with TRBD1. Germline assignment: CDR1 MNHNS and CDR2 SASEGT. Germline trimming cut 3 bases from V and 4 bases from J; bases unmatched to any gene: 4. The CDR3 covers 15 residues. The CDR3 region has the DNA TGTGCCAGCAGTGAGATGACAGGGGTCACCGGGGAGCTGTTTTTT. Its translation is CASSEMTGVTGELFF.